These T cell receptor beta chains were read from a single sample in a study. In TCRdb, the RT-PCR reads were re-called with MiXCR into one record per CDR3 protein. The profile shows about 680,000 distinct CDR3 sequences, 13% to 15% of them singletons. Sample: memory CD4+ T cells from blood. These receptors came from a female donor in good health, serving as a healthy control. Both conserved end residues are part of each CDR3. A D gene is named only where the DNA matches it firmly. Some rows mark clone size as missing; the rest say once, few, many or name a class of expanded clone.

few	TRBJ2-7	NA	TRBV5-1	TGCGCCAGCAGCTTGCGTTCAATTACCTCCTACGAGCAGTACTTC	CASSLRSITSYEQYF
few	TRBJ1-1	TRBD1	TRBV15	TGTGCCACCAGCGGGGGACAGGGAGAGGGCGAAGCTTTCTTT	CATSGGQGEGEAFF
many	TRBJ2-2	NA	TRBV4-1	TGCGCCAGCAGCTGGGACGGTTACACCGGGGAGCTGTTTTTT	CASSWDGYTGELFF
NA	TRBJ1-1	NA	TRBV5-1	TGCGCCAGCAGCCCGGGGGGTGTCACTGAAGCTTTCTTT	CASSPGGVTEAFF
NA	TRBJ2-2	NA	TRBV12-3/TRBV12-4	TGTGCCAGCAGACCGCGGTTGGCGCACAACACCGGGGAGCTGTTTTTT	CASRPRLAHNTGELFF
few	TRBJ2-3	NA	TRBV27	TGTGCCAGCAGACCATCCTCCCGGGCCCAGGGGACAGATACGCAGTATTTT	CASRPSSRAQGTDTQYF
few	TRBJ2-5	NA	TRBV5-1	TGCGCCAGCAGCCCCGGGACCATAGAGACCCAGTACTTC	CASSPGTIETQYF
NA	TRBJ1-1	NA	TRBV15	TGTGCCACCAGCAGGGCGAGTAACACTGAAGCTTTCTTT	CATSRASNTEAFF
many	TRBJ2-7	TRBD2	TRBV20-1	TGCAGTGCTAGGAGCGGGAGGAGCTCCTACGAGCAGTACTTC	CSARSGRSSYEQYF
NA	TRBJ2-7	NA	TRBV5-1	TGCGCCAGCAGCTTCGCAGGGTTGGGGAGCGAGCAGTACTTC	CASSFAGLGSEQYF
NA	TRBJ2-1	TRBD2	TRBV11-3	TGTGCCAGCTCTACTAGCGGGAGAGGGGGGAGGAATGAGCAGTTCTTC	CASSTSGRGGRNEQFF
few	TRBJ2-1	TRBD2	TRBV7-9	TGTGCCAGCAGCGATACTCTAGCGGCTAGACCCAATGAGCAGTTCTTC	CASSDTLAARPNEQFF
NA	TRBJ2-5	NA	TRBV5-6	TGTGCCAGCAGCCCCCGGAAGGTCGTTGGGCAAGAGACCCAGTACTTC	CASSPRKVVGQETQYF
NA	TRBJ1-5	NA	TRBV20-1	TGCAGTGCCGAAAGGCAGGGCGGTCAGCCCCAGCATTTT	CSAERQGGQPQHF
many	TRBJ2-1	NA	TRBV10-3	TGTGCCATCACCCCGGACTCGGTCTACAATGAGCAGTTCTTC	CAITPDSVYNEQFF
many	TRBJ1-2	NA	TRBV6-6	TGTGCCAGCAGTTACAACAGGGAGGATGGCTACACCTTC	CASSYNREDGYTF
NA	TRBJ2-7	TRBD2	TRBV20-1	TGCAGTGCTAGACCTATCCGGACTAGCCCCTCCGAGCAGTACTTC	CSARPIRTSPSEQYF
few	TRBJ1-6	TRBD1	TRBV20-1	TGCAGTGCTAGCTCAGGGGGATCGGATTCACCCCTCCACTTT	CSASSGGSDSPLHF
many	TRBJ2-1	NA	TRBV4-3	TGCGCCAGCAGCCAAGATTCAAAGGTTAGGGGTGAGCAGTTCTTC	CASSQDSKVRGEQFF
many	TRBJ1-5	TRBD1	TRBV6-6	TGTGCCAGCAGTTTTGACAGGGGGTATCAGCCCCAGCATTTT	CASSFDRGYQPQHF
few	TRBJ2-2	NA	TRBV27	TGTGCCAGCAGTTTTTCCCGGACCGGGACAAAGAACACCGGGGAGCTGTTTTTT	CASSFSRTGTKNTGELFF
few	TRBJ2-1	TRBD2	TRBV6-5	TGTGCCAGCAGTTGGGGACTAGCGGGAGGCGCGACCAATGAGCAGTTCTTC	CASSWGLAGGATNEQFF
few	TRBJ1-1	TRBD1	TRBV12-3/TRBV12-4	TGTGCCAGCAGTGCCGGGACAGTTAAAACTGAAGCTTTCTTT	CASSAGTVKTEAFF
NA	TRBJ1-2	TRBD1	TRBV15	TGTGCCACCAGCGGACAGGGTCGACGCCTACCCTACTATGGCTACACCTTC	CATSGQGRRLPYYGYTF
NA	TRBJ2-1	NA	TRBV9	TGTGCCAGCAGCGTAGTAGGTACGTTGTCCTACAATGAGCAGTTCTTC	CASSVVGTLSYNEQFF
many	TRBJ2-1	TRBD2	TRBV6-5	TGTGCCAGCAGTCCTTACGGGAGGTCGAACAATGAGCAGTTCTTC	CASSPYGRSNNEQFF
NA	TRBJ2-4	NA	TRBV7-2	TGTGCCAGCAGCCCGATGGGGGATCGGGACATTCAGTACTTC	CASSPMGDRDIQYF
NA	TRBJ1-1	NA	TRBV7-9	TGTGCCAGCAGCTTAACGGGGATGAGTTCACACACTGAAGCTTTCTTT	CASSLTGMSSHTEAFF
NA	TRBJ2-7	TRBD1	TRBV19	TGTGCCACCCACCGGGACAGCTCCTACGAGCAGTACTTC	CATHRDSSYEQYF
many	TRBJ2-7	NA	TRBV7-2	TGTGCCAGCAGCTTAAGTCAGGGACCCTACGAGCAGTACTTC	CASSLSQGPYEQYF
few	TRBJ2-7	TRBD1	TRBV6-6	TGTGCCAGCAGTTACTCGGGGGGACAGGGTCTCTACGAGCAGTACTTC	CASSYSGGQGLYEQYF
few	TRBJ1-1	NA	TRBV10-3	TGTGCCATCAGGTCGACCGGAATCACTGAAGCTTTCTTT	CAIRSTGITEAFF
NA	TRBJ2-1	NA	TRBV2	TGTGCCAGCAGTGAAGTGTGGAACTCTTACAATGAGCAGTTCTTC	CASSEVWNSYNEQFF
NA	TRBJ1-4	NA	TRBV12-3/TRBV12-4	TGTGCCAGCAGTTTGGGTTTGGGGGCATCTAATGAAAAACTGTTTTTT	CASSLGLGASNEKLFF
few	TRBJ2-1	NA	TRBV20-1	TGCAGTGCTAGAGGGCAGGGAGTATCCTACAATGAGCAGTTCTTC	CSARGQGVSYNEQFF
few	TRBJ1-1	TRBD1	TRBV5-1	TGCGCCAGCAGCCCCGAGACAGGGGAGCGGCAAGCTTTCTTT	CASSPETGERQAFF
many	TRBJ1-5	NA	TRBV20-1	TGCAGTGCTAGAGCAATGGGCAGTTGGGGGGCTCACCAGCATTTT	CSARAMGSWGAHQHF
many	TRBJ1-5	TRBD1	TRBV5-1	TGCGCCAGCAGTCGGACAGGCTCTCAGCCCCAGCATTTT	CASSRTGSQPQHF
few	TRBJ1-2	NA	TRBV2	TGTGCCAGCACGAAAGAGGGGCCTGACTATGGCTACACCTTC	CASTKEGPDYGYTF
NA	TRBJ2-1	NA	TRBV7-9	TGTGCCAGCAGCTCCCCAAGGGGGGGGTCCAACAATGAGCAGTTCTTC	CASSSPRGGSNNEQFF
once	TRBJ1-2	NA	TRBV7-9	TGTGCCAGCAGCCAAGACGACATAGGCGGCTACACCTTC	CASSQDDIGGYTF
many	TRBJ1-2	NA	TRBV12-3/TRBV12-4	TGTGCCAGCAGTTTCATGGGTTCCTATGGCTACACCTTC	CASSFMGSYGYTF
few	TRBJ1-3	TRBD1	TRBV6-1	TGTGCCAGCAGTCTGACAGGGGGCGAACATCGAAACACCATATATTTT	CASSLTGGEHRNTIYF
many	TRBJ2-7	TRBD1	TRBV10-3	TGTGCCACCTGGACAGGGACCTACGAGCAGTACTTC	CATWTGTYEQYF
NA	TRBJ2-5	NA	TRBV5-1	TGCGCCAGCAGCCCCCAAGGGGGGAACCAAGAGACCCAGTACTTC	CASSPQGGNQETQYF
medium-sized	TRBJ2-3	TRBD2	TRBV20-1	TGCAGTACCCTGGAGGGGCGGGGGGGCTCAGATACGCAGTATTTT	CSTLEGRGGSDTQYF
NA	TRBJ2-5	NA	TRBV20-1	TGCAGTGCTAGAGACCCTCTAGCGCCCCAAGAGACCCAGTACTTC	CSARDPLAPQETQYF
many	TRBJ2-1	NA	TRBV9	TGTGCCAGCAGCGTAGCAGGGGTAGGGGGTGCTTACAATGAGCAGTTCTTC	CASSVAGVGGAYNEQFF
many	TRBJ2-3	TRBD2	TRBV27	TGTGCCAGCAGCCCCATGACTAGCGGGGGGCATACGCAGTATTTT	CASSPMTSGGHTQYF
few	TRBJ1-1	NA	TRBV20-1	TGCAGTGCTAGTATAGTGTCCACCATGAACACTGAAGCTTTCTTT	CSASIVSTMNTEAFF
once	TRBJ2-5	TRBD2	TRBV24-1	TGTGCCACCAGTGATTGGACTAGCGGGAGGGCCCAGTACTTC	CATSDWTSGRAQYF
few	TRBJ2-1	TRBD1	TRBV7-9	TGTGCCAGCAGCCGCTGGACAGGGGATTACAATGAGCAGTTCTTC	CASSRWTGDYNEQFF
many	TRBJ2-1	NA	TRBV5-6	TGTGCCAGCAGCTTAGGGGACGGATTCAATGAGCAGTTCTTC	CASSLGDGFNEQFF
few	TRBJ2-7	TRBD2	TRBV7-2	TGTGCCAGCAGCTCTTCTAGCGGGCGGTCCTACGAGCAGTACTTC	CASSSSSGRSYEQYF
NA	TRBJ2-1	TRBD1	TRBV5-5	TGTGCCAGCGTTAGGGACAGGGGATATTTCGATAAGCAGTTCTTC	CASVRDRGYFDKQFF
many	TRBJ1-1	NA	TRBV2	TGTGCCACCCTCGGAGACGGAAACACTGAAGCTTTCTTT	CATLGDGNTEAFF